Presented here are 13 T cell receptor beta chains from one specimen sequenced in a study of blood T cell repertoires in COVID-19. Sequencing was performed with immunoSEQ multiplex PCR; in TCRdb, only in-frame clones are kept and a portion is missing. The sample lists some 380,000 clones, around 87% occurring once. The material sequenced was PBMCs or T cells enriched from blood (not recorded which). These receptors originate from a man aged 25 to 40 who had recovered from COVID-19.

As for this clone: Other DNA sequences of this sample code for an identical CDR3. This CDR3 is CASSLAGGYTEAFF. The CDR3 DNA is TGCGCCAGCAGCTTGGCAGGGGGGTACACTGAAGCTTTCTTT. The V gene is TRBV5-1, the J gene TRBJ1-1, with 7 bases matching TRBD1. This CDR3 has 14 amino acids. Germline V gene lookup returns CDR1 SGHRS and CDR2 YFSETQ. Losses at the gene ends were 0 bases for V and 3 bases for J; bases not matched to a gene: 2.

The rearrangement uses TRBV6-1 and TRBJ2-3; 7 bases fit TRBD1. V dropped 2 bases and J dropped 0; count of bases not matched to a gene: 2. This CDR3 has 15 residues. Germline V gene sequence: CDR1 MNHNS, CDR2 SASEGT. Here the CDR3 reads CASSERQGSTDTQYF. For the CDR3, the DNA is TGTGCCAGCAGTGAAAGACAGGGAAGCACAGATACGCAGTATTTT.

The chain links TRBV7-3 to TRBJ1-1, with a possible D match to TRBD1 (5 bases). Per germline, CDR1 SGHTA and CDR2 FQGTGA. The CDR3 contains 14 residues. Trimming pared 8 bases from V and 2 bases from J, leaving 15 bases between. CDR3 DNA sequence: TGTGCCAGCGGGCAGGGCTTTAGTAACACTGAAGCTTTCTTT. Translated, it gives CASGQGFSNTEAFF.

The CDR3 reads CASSVGEGGAFF. DNA of the CDR3: TGTGCCAGCAGCGTAGGGGAGGGCGGAGCTTTCTTT. The rearrangement links TRBV9 to TRBJ1-1; D gene ambiguous. CDR1 and CDR2 (germline): SGDLS, YYNGEE. Trimming removed 0 bases at V and 10 bases at J, with 10 bases between. The CDR3 is made up of 12 amino acids.

The chain uses TRBV30 and TRBJ1-6, with 7 bases identical to TRBD1. The ends lost 3 bases at V and 11 bases at J; junction bases unmatched: 16. Germline CDR1 is GTSNPN and CDR2 is SVGIG (reference sequence). The CDR3 contains 16 residues. The CDR3 DNA is TGTGCCTGGAGAGGAATGCGGGACAGTGGATCTACACCCCTCCACTTT. It encodes CAWRGMRDSGSTPLHF.

The chain's CDR3 is CATGEQGGNSPLHF. In DNA form, the CDR3 reads TGTGCCACCGGAGAGCAGGGGGGTAATTCACCCCTCCACTTT. The J gene is TRBJ1-6, the V gene TRBV6-5; 7 bases fit TRBD1. CDR3 length equals 14 residues. Germline CDR1 is MNHEY and CDR2 is SVGAGI. With V trimmed by 10 bases and J by 6 bases, 9 bases remained unmatched.

The rearrangement joins TRBV4-3 to TRBJ1-2, with 7 bases identical to TRBD1. The CDR3 is 16 amino acids. CDR1 is LGHNA, CDR2 YSLEER, per germline. V lost 4 bases, J lost 4 bases, and 12 bases stayed unmatched. The CDR3 DNA reads as TGCGCCAGCAGCCCTGGGCAGGCAGGGGGGATCTATGGCTACACCTTC. Its protein is CASSPGQAGGIYGYTF.

The chain combines TRBV7-9 with TRBJ2-7; tentative D call: TRBD2 (5 bases). In germline, CDR1 is SEHNR, CDR2 FQNEAQ (reference sequence). CDR3 size: 13 residues. V was clipped by 5 bases and J by 2 bases, with 10 bases between them. DNA of the CDR3: TGTGCCAGCAGCCACACCGGGGCCTACGAGCAGTACTTC. It yields the protein CASSHTGAYEQYF.

This clone was found once. This chain links TRBV3-1 (or the pseudogene TRBV3-2) with TRBJ2-1; 10 nucleotides line up with TRBD1. The CDR3 has 17 amino acids. J was trimmed by 2 bases and V by 2 bases; bases with no gene match: 6. The germline CDR1 and CDR2 sequences are LGHDT and YNNKEL (reference sequence). In nucleotides, the CDR3 is TGTGCCAGCAGCCAATCCTCCGGGACAGGGGCCTACAATGAGCAGTTCTTC. Translation: CASSQSSGTGAYNEQFF.

Only a few counts were recorded for this clone. V and J are TRBV9 and TRBJ2-5; TRBD1 might be the D (6 bases). The V gene lost 4 bases and the J gene lost 1 base, with 11 bases spanning the gap. Germline values: CDR1 SGDLS, CDR2 YYNGEE. This CDR3 spans 14 amino acids. The chain's CDR3 is CASSPRGGQETQYF. The CDR3 DNA sequence: TGTGCCAGCAGCCCCAGAGGGGGCCAAGAGACCCAGTACTTC.

The chain recombines TRBV7-2 with TRBJ1-4; a possible D gene is TRBD1 (6 bases). CDR3 size: 14 residues. The V and J ends lost 5 bases and 5 bases respectively, with 12 bases between them. In germline, CDR1 is SGHTA, CDR2 FQGNSA. The CDR3 loop is CASSGGRENEKLFF. The CDR3 DNA sequence: TGTGCCAGCAGCGGGGGCCGTGAGAATGAAAAACTGTTTTTT.

This clone was detected only once. J is TRBJ2-2 and V is TRBV29-1; D perhaps matches TRBD1 (6 bases). CDR3 length equals 16 residues. In germline, CDR1 is SQVTM, CDR2 ANQGSEA. V was pared by 4 bases and J by 0 bases, with 15 bases between. This CDR3 reads CSVGGLGGSNTGELFF. The CDR3 region has the DNA TGCAGCGTTGGGGGGTTAGGGGGTTCGAACACCGGGGAGCTGTTTTTT.

With respect to this clone: Other DNA sequences in this specimen translate into the identical CDR3. The rearrangement joins TRBV7-2 to TRBJ1-2; D is unresolved. The CDR3 extends over 12 amino acids. The V and J ends lost 1 base and 4 bases respectively, with 4 bases between them. Germline-derived CDR1 and CDR2 are SGHTA and FQGNSA. The CDR3 protein is CASSLDSYGYTF. The CDR3 nucleotides read TGTGCCAGCAGCTTAGACAGCTATGGCTACACCTTC.